This TCR beta chain was recovered during a study of tumor and adjacent non-tumor tissue in lung cancer. The template was RNA from unsorted bulk tissue. More than 3 cm separated this lung sample from the edge of the tumor. Concerning this clonotype: A much larger clone sits a single nucleotide away, making a read error possible.

Three rounds of nested PCR, following a modified ARM-PCR protocol, produced the TCRbeta library. Each CDR3 protein is one row after TCRdb ran MiXCR on the multiplex PCR reads. The sample carries about 60,000 distinct CDR3 sequences, 61% recorded once. Germline V lookup: CDR1 ENHRY, CDR2 SYGVKD. The ends were cut back, 8 bases at V and 0 bases at J, with 13 bases in the middle. The CDR3 sequence is 14 residues long. This TCR derives from a man in his 70s with non-small cell lung cancer. Sequencing was carried out using distant non-tumor lung tissue. The rearrangement uses TRBV10-3 and TRBJ1-1, with D perhaps TRBD1 (5 bases). CDR3 sequence: CAIEGDGVNTEAFF. Written as DNA, the CDR3 is TGTGCCATCGAAGGGGACGGCGTGAACACTGAAGCTTTCTTT.